The TCR beta chain under discussion was sequenced for a study of radiotherapy plus CTLA-4 blockade in lung cancer. Study-level points and caveats: Expansion in blood of tumor-derived TCR clones was seen after radiotherapy plus ipilimumab. Alongside interferon-beta, early blood T cell clone dynamics were reportedly the best predictor of response.

Here immunoSEQ multiplex PCR was the method, and the copy in TCRdb shows in-frame clones only, minus some. In the table there are roughly 90,000 clones, approximately 86% of which are singletons. Germline V CDR1 and CDR2: SNHLY, FYNNEI. With 5 bases removed from V and 7 bases from J, the gap between germline ends came to 17 bases. The CDR3 is made up of 15 amino acids. A word on this clone: The antigen is not known.

The rearrangement links TRBV2 to TRBJ1-4; D possibly corresponds to TRBD1 (6 bases). The specimen was peripheral blood, collected from a patient treated with radiotherapy plus ipilimumab. This TCR was recovered from a human donor with non-small cell lung cancer that progressed on radiotherapy plus ipilimumab. CDR3 DNA: TGTGCCAGCAGTCAACAGGGCTTCGGCGGTGAAAAACTGTTTTTT. Its protein is CASSQQGFGGEKLFF.